Presented here are 23 T cell receptor beta chains from one specimen sequenced in a study of T cells in Graves' hyperthyroidism and ophthalmopathy. Template material for amplifying TCR beta CDR3 regions consisted of RNA transcripts. First-round RT-PCR with HTBI primers amplified the TCR CDR3 region. MiXCR was run by TCRdb on the multiplex PCR reads, yielding one entry per CDR3 protein. The sample holds 500,000 to 600,000 distinct CDR3 sequences, around 43% seen once. Sequences were obtained from peripheral blood or thyroid tissue (not recorded which). The receptors come from an adult woman with Graves' disease, either hyperthyroidism or ophthalmopathy (not recorded which).

This chain uses TRBV20-1 with TRBJ2-5, with 10 nucleotides matching TRBD1. The ends lost 3 bases at V and 5 bases at J; junction bases unmatched: 9. From germline, CDR1 is DFQATT and CDR2 SNEGSKA (reference sequence). This CDR3 spans 15 amino acids. CDR3 sequence: CSARDRGNTGETQYF. In DNA, the CDR3 is TGCAGTGCTAGGGACAGGGGGAACACCGGGGAGACCCAGTACTTC.

This clonotype was detected only a few times. The chain recombines TRBV10-3 with TRBJ2-5; 15 nucleotides agree with TRBD2. Germline CDR1 is ENHRY and CDR2 is SYGVKD. Trimming at V came to 7 bases and at J to 1 base, leaving 4 bases not matched to a gene. CDR3 length: 16 residues. The CDR3 region is CAINPGLAGGQETQYF. For the CDR3, the DNA is TGTGCCATCAACCCGGGACTAGCGGGGGGCCAAGAGACCCAGTACTTC.

This clonotype has a count of ten or more. The chain links TRBV20-1 to TRBJ1-2; D unresolved. This CDR3 contains 14 residues. The V end was cut by 0 bases, the J end by 7 bases, with 15 bases between. Germline CDR1 reads DFQATT; CDR2 reads SNEGSKA (reference sequence). The CDR3 region is CSARDLVSISGYTF. The CDR3 region has the DNA TGCAGTGCTAGAGATCTCGTTTCTATAAGTGGCTACACCTTC.

The J gene is TRBJ2-1, the V gene TRBV5-4; D unresolved. CDR3 length equals 15 residues. Trimming removed 0 bases at V and 0 bases at J, with 7 bases between. Germline V CDR1 and CDR2: SGHNT, YYREEE (reference sequence). CDR3 DNA: TGTGCCAGCAGCTTGGGGCTCGACTCCTACAATGAGCAGTTCTTC. This translates into CASSLGLDSYNEQFF.

At least ten counts were recorded for this clonotype. The junction differs from germline at one of its ends, possibly a read error. This chain uses TRBV12-3 or TRBV12-4 with TRBJ1-4; D call uncertain. This CDR3 contains 15 residues. The CDR3 reads CASSLARVTNEKLFF. CDR3 DNA sequence: TGTGCCAGCAGCTTAGCCAGAGTGACTAATGAAAAACTGTTTTTT.

This chain links TRBV9 with TRBJ1-6, with D maybe TRBD1 (6 bases). Germline CDR1 is SGDLS and CDR2 is YYNGEE. Trimming stripped 3 bases from V and 7 bases from J, with 14 bases between. CDR3 length: 15 amino acids. CDR3 DNA: TGTGCCAGCAGCGCGGACAGCCAGATAAATTCACCCCTCCACTTT. Translation gives CASSADSQINSPLHF.

The genes are TRBV6-1 and TRBJ2-3; tentative D call: TRBD1 (6 bases). In germline, CDR1 is MNHNS, CDR2 SASEGT. V lost 7 bases and J 4 bases, leaving 15 bases between the germline ends. The CDR3 has 14 residues. The CDR3 DNA reads TGTGCCAGCAACAGGGCGGAAGAAGCAGATACGCAGTATTTT. Its protein product is CASNRAEEADTQYF.

In this sample, this clonotype turned up many times. This sequence joins TRBV19 and TRBJ1-2; D is unresolved. V was trimmed by 6 bases and J by 3 bases, leaving 17 bases between them. Germline V gives CDR1 LNHDA, CDR2 SQIVND (reference sequence). The CDR3 contains 15 residues. CDR3 bases: TGTGCCAGTAGACTAATGGGATCGGGTTACTATGGCTACACCTTC. It specifies CASRLMGSGYYGYTF. The variable domain in full, completed from reference TRBV19 and TRBJ1-2, reads DGGITQSPKYLFRKEGQNVTLSCEQNLNHDAMYWYRQDPGQGLRLIYYSQIVNDFQKGDIAEGYSVSREKKESFPLTVTSAQKNPTAFYLCASRLMGSGYYGYTFGSGTRLTVV.

This clonotype has a count of ten or more. The chain links TRBV20-1 to TRBJ1-1; D is undetermined. This CDR3 is 13 amino acids long. Per the germline V gene, CDR1 is DFQATT and CDR2 is SNEGSKA (reference sequence). Trimming shortened V by 5 bases and J by 1 base, and 11 bases separated the two germline ends. In DNA, the CDR3 is TGCAGTGCTTACGGACCACCGAACACTGAAGCTTTCTTT. Translating gives CSAYGPPNTEAFF.

CDR3 residues: CATGGGEDPYEQYF. The CDR3 coding sequence is TGTGCCACCGGAGGCGGGGAGGATCCCTACGAGCAGTACTTC. This rearrangement joins TRBV24-1 to TRBJ2-7, with D possibly matching TRBD2 (6 bases). The CDR3 covers 14 residues. CDR1 and CDR2 (germline): KGHDR, SFDVKD. The V and J ends lost 9 bases and 2 bases respectively, with 16 bases between them.

This clonotype was seen more than once but under ten times. This chain links TRBV12-3 or TRBV12-4 with TRBJ1-4, with D unresolved. This CDR3 comprises 13 residues. The germline V and J ends were trimmed by 6 bases and 8 bases, with 13 bases remaining between them. This CDR3 reads CASSQTHTEKLFF. DNA of the CDR3: TGTGCCAGCAGCCAGACACACACAGAAAAACTGTTTTTT.

The rearrangement joins TRBV19 to TRBJ1-1, with D unclear. Per the germline V gene, CDR1 is LNHDA and CDR2 is SQIVND (reference sequence). V shed 5 bases and J shed 0 bases, with 16 bases lying between them. The CDR3 sequence is 16 residues long. CDR3 residues: CASSSPRSSLNTEAFF. Here the CDR3 DNA reads TGTGCCAGTAGTTCTCCTCGATCCAGCTTGAACACTGAAGCTTTCTTT.

This clonotype was detected once. The chain combines TRBV7-9 with TRBJ2-5, with D maybe TRBD1 (5 bases). Trimming shortened V by 7 bases and J by 2 bases, and 17 bases separated the two germline ends. Per the germline V gene, CDR1 is SEHNR and CDR2 is FQNEAQ (reference sequence). CDR3 size: 15 residues. CDR3 amino acids: CASTSSVHRQETQYF. DNA for the CDR3: TGTGCCAGCACCTCTAGTGTACACAGGCAAGAGACCCAGTACTTC.

Here the CDR3 DNA reads TGTGCCATCAGTCCTACCCCTGACAGGGGGGTCGAGCAGTACTTC. It codes for CAISPTPDRGVEQYF. The rearrangement joins TRBV7-9 to TRBJ2-7; 9 bases are a match to TRBD1. The ends lost 10 bases at V and 6 bases at J; junction bases unmatched: 16. The germline V gene has CDR1 SEHNR and CDR2 FQNEAQ (reference sequence). This CDR3 has 15 amino acids.

In this sample, this clonotype turned up many times. CDR3 amino acids: CASSLPDGYEQYF. The CDR3 DNA reads TGTGCCAGCAGCTTGCCCGACGGCTACGAGCAGTACTTC. The rearrangement links TRBV5-8 to TRBJ2-7, with D unclear. The CDR3 is 13 amino acids. The germline V gene encodes CDR1 SGHTS and CDR2 YDEGEE. Deletions cut 1 base from V and 3 bases from J, with 8 bases between.

This clonotype came up once. The rearrangement uses TRBV4-1 and TRBJ1-1; D remains ambiguous. The CDR3 sequence is 14 residues long. The V gene lost 0 bases and the J gene lost 1 base, with 6 bases spanning the gap. Looked up from germline, CDR1 is MGHRA and CDR2 is YSYEKL. For the CDR3, the DNA is TGCGCCAGCAGCCAAGATCCACAGAACACTGAAGCTTTCTTT. Its translation: CASSQDPQNTEAFF.

The rearrangement uses TRBV29-1 and TRBJ2-7; no reliable D call. The CDR3 loop spans 15 amino acids. The V and J ends lost 0 bases and 7 bases respectively, with 19 bases between them. Per germline, CDR1 SQVTM and CDR2 ANQGSEA. CDR3 sequence reads: CSVEEDLNKVYEQYF. In DNA, the CDR3 is TGCAGCGTTGAAGAGGACCTGAACAAGGTGTATGAGCAGTACTTC.

The table lists this clonotype with a count of one. The chain's CDR3 is CASSQRGQDGRYQETQYF. The CDR3 bases are TGTGCCAGCAGCCAGAGGGGACAGGATGGCCGTTACCAAGAGACCCAGTACTTC. The chain has TRBV7-9 and TRBJ2-5; the match to TRBD1 covers 8 bases. The length of the CDR3 is 18 residues. After removal of 5 bases from V and 0 bases from J, the junction contained 14 bases not matched to a gene. The V gene's germline CDR1 is SEHNR and CDR2 FQNEAQ (reference sequence).

This clonotype was recorded at least ten times. The chain combines TRBV5-1 with TRBJ1-2; D is possibly TRBD1 (6 bases). This CDR3 has 14 amino acids. Germline V lookup: CDR1 SGHRS, CDR2 YFSETQ. Trimming removed 3 bases at V and 7 bases at J, with 16 bases between. The CDR3 reads CASSSSSGARGYTF. CDR3 sequence (DNA): TGCGCCAGCAGCTCAAGTTCAGGGGCTCGTGGCTACACCTTC.

The chain is built from TRBV5-4 and TRBJ2-2; 10 bases line up with TRBD2. The CDR3 covers 15 residues. The V and J ends lost 2 bases and 4 bases, in that order; junction bases with no gene match: 2. The germline CDR1 and CDR2 sequences are SGHNT and YYREEE (reference sequence). The CDR3 reads CASSFLAGVTGELFF. In nucleotides, the CDR3 is TGTGCCAGCAGCTTCCTAGCGGGAGTCACCGGGGAGCTGTTTTTT.

The V call is TRBV20-1, the J call TRBJ1-1; weak D call: TRBD1 (6 bases). Germline V gene data show CDR1 as DFQATT and CDR2 as SNEGSKA (reference sequence). Trimming took off 6 bases at V and 0 bases at J, with 14 bases between the two ends. There are 14 residues in the CDR3. The CDR3 loop is CSARWGALNTEAFF. CDR3 DNA sequence: TGCAGTGCCCGTTGGGGGGCCCTGAACACTGAAGCTTTCTTT.

Points on this clonotype: A much larger clone lies one base from this, so it may be a read error. Lacking the conserved final phenylalanine or tryptophan, this CDR3 likely reflects a read error. The chain links TRBV20-1 to TRBJ1-1; 7 bases are a match to TRBD1. Looked up from germline, CDR1 is DFQATT and CDR2 is SNEGSKA (reference sequence). The V gene end was trimmed by 6 bases and the J gene end by 5 bases; junction bases not matched to a gene: 12. This CDR3 contains 14 residues. The CDR3 protein is CSAKRTGGNTEAFL. In DNA form, the CDR3 reads TGCAGTGCGAAGCGGACAGGAGGAAATACTGAAGCTTTCCTT.

The gene calls are TRBV9 and TRBJ2-7; 15 nucleotides line up with TRBD2. V shed 4 bases and J 7 bases; nucleotides not matched to a gene: 12. The CDR3 runs to 17 residues. Germline V gives CDR1 SGDLS, CDR2 YYNGEE. The CDR3 here is CASSHLGLAGGIREQYF. The CDR3 region has the DNA TGTGCCAGCAGCCACCTTGGACTAGCGGGAGGGATTAGAGAGCAGTACTTC.